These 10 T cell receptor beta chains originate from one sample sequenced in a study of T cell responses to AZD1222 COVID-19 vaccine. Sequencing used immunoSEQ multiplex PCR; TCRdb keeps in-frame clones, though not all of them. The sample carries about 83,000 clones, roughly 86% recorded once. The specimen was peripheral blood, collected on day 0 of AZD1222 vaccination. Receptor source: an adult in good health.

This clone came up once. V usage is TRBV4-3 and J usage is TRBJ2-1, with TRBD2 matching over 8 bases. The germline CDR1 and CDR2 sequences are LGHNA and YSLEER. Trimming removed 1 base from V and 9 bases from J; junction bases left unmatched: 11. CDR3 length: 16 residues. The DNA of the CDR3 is TGCGCCAGCAGCCAAGTTTCGGGACTAGGTTCGGGTGAGCAGTTCTTC. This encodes CASSQVSGLGSGEQFF.

CDR3 protein: CASSNSGRLYEQYF. In DNA, the CDR3 is TGTGCCAGCAGTAATAGCGGGAGGCTATACGAGCAGTACTTC. The chain is built from TRBV7-2 and TRBJ2-7; 10 bases agree with TRBD2. With 6 bases clipped from V and 4 bases from J, the junction kept 6 bases outside the gene matches. Germline CDR1 and CDR2: SGHTA and FQGNSA. There are 14 residues in the CDR3. Complete variable domain (other parts from reference TRBV7-2 and TRBJ2-7): GAGVSQSPSNKVTEKGKDVELRCDPISGHTALYWYRQSLGQGLEFLIYFQGNSAPDKSGLPSDRFSAERTGGSVSTLTIQRTQQEDSAVYLCASSNSGRLYEQYFGPGTRLTVT.

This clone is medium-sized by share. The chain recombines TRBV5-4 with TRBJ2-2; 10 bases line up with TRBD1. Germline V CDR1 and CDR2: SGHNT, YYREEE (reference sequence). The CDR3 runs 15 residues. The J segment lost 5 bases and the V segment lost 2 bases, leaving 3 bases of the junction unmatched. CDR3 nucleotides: TGTGCCAGCAGCTTTCGACAGGGGGCGACCGGGGAGCTGTTTTTT. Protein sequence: CASSFRQGATGELFF. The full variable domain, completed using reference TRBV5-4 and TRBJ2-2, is ETGVTQSPTHLIKTRGQQVTLRCSSQSGHNTVSWYQQALGQGPQFIFQYYREEENGRGNFPPRFSGLQFPNYSSELNVNALELDDSALYLCASSFRQGATGELFFGEGSRLTVL.

The CDR3 sequence is CASSQGGRGTNEKLFF. The CDR3 DNA sequence: TGCGCCAGCAGCCAAGGGGGCAGGGGAACTAATGAAAAACTGTTTTTT. J is TRBJ1-4 and V is TRBV4-1; weak D call: TRBD1 (6 bases). Trimming took 1 base from V and 1 from J, leaving 10 bases between them. This CDR3 has 16 residues. Looked up from germline, CDR1 is MGHRA and CDR2 is YSYEKL.

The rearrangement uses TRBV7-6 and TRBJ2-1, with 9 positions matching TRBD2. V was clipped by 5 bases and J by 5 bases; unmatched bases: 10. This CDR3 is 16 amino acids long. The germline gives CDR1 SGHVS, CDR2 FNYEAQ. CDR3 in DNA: TGTGCCAGCAGCAAAACCCTTAGCGGGGGAAACAATGAGCAGTTCTTC. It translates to CASSKTLSGGNNEQFF. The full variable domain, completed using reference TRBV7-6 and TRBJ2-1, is GAGVSQSPRYKVTKRGQDVALRCDPISGHVSLYWYRQALGQGPEFLTYFNYEAQQDKSGLPNDRFSAERPEGSISTLTIQRTEQRDSAMYRCASSKTLSGGNNEQFFGPGTRLTVL.

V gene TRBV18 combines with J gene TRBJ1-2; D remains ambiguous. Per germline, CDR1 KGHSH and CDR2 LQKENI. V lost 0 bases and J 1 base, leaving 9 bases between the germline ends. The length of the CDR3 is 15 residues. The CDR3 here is CASSPPGRRNYGYTF. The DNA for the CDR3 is TGTGCCAGCTCACCACCGGGTCGTCGTAACTATGGCTACACCTTC.

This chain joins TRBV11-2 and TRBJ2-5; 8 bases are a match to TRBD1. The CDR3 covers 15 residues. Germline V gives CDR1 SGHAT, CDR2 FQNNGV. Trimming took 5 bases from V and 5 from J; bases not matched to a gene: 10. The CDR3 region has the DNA TGTGCCAGCAGCCCAAATCAGGGGGCGGGGGAGACCCAGTACTTC. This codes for CASSPNQGAGETQYF.

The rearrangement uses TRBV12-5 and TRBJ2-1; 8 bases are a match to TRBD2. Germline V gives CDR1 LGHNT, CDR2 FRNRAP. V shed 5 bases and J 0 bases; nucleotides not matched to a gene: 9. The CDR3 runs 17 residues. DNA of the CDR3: TGTGCTAGTGGTGATGAGCGGGAGTCGAGCTCCTACAATGAGCAGTTCTTC. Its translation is CASGDERESSSYNEQFF.

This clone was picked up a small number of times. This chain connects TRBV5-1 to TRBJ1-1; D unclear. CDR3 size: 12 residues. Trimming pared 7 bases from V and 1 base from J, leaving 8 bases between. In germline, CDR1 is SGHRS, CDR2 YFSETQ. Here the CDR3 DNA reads TGCGCCAGCGGCAGAGAGAACACTGAAGCTTTCTTT. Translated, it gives CASGRENTEAFF.

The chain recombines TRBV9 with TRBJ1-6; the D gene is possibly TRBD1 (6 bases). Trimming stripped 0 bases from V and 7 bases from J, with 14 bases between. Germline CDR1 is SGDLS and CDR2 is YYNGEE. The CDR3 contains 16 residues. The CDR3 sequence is CASSVGGASVNSPLHF. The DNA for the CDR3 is TGTGCCAGCAGCGTAGGGGGGGCGTCGGTCAATTCACCCCTCCACTTT.